This T cell receptor (beta chain) was sequenced in a study of blood T cell repertoires in COVID-19 (dated by TCRdb to the early 2020s). At the level of the whole study: Collaborator samples came from the United States, Italy and Spain and covered acute and convalescent phases of COVID-19. A freely available public database, intended as a resource for researchers studying the immune response to SARS-CoV-2, is where the repertoires were released. The material from the prospective study consisted of cDNA or gDNA derived from T cells, B-cell-depleted T cells, or PBMCs. HLA class I and class II types, where available, came from metadata supplied by the sample provider rather than from assay-based typing. The samples were drawn from the first 160 participants of the ongoing ImmuneRACE study and from 1,254 subjects provided by 6 global collaborators. The dataset comprised deeply sampled blood TCRbeta repertoires from subjects exposed to, actively infected with, or recovered from COVID-19. The sample metadata nearly always contained a de-identified subject ID, COVID-19 status, age in years and sex.

On the study overall, not on this receptor specifically: How much clinical and demographic metadata was included differed by source and by participant, and the metadata was provided uncurated.

Trimming leaves V shorter by 4 bases and J shorter by 6 bases, with the junction holding 6 bases beyond the gene matches. For CDR1 and CDR2, the germline V gene lists SNHLY and FYNNEI. The CDR3 covers 15 residues, taking in both the cysteine and the phenylalanine. Of the read, only the CDR3 DNA is kept; its 45 bases are in frame from base 1. The immunoSEQ Assay, a bias-controlled multiplex PCR, was used to amplify TCRbeta CDR3 regions from genomic DNA. In the original analysis: Within the assay, amplification of reference gene primers was used to estimate how many nucleated cells each sample contained. To quantify the absolute abundance of each unique TCRbeta CDR3 rearrangement, sequence reads were collapsed and filtered. Productive Simpson clonality was computed per sample as the square root of Simpson's diversity index over productive rearrangements. Entries here come from immuneACCESS through TCRdb and include only in-frame sequences with V and J called. Some clones fail to appear in such tables; in the studies checked, an unresolved V gene covers under half of the shortfall, and the cause of the remainder is unknown. V, J and clone size derive from that table, while D and trimming were established from the DNA sequence. The sample table shows a few hundred thousand clones, and approximately 80% are seen once. More than 3% of the sample rests with the top ten.

With regard to this clone: It lacks a known antigen. The sample holds no much larger clone one base away, and base qualities are not on file.

Enrolling through a virtual design, the prospective study's participants ranged in age from roughly 18 to 90 years and lived across 20 to 25 United States geographic areas. In the prospective study, participants were assigned to cohorts based on the clinical history participants reported in a screening survey and a study questionnaire. Recovered participants in ImmuneRACE Cohort 3 were defined by two consecutive negative NP/OP PCR tests, clearance by a healthcare professional, or resolution of symptoms. Each participant in the prospective study had whole blood, serum and a nasopharyngeal or oropharyngeal swab collected by mobile phlebotomists. Additional blood draws and questionnaires over an approximately 2-month period could optionally be provided by prospective study participants. Blood samples from the prospective study were shipped frozen or at room temperature prior to DNA extraction.

Input material: PBMCs or T cells enriched from blood (not recorded which). The chain links TRBV2 with TRBJ2-2, with 9 middle bases fitting TRBD1. This TCR derives from a woman in her sixties who had recovered from COVID-19. In nucleotides, the sequence is TGTGCCAGCAGTGCGGTACAGGGGGCCTCCGGGGAGCTGTTTTTT. The resulting protein is CASSAVQGASGELFF.